This T cell receptor beta chain came from a study of T cell responses to AZD1222 COVID-19 vaccine. Sequenced by immunoSEQ multiplex PCR; TCRdb stores in-frame clones only, minus some. Seen here are 140,000 to 150,000 clones, 92% observed once, and the top ten hold around 3.8%. General study points: The number of AZD1222 recipients seropositive at baseline was only 6 or 7. Once two AZD1222 doses were given, Spike-specific TCR breadth and depth went up.

The CDR3 sequence is 16 residues long. The V segment lost 4 bases and the J segment 3 bases; nucleotides outside the gene matches: 4. Germline V lookup: CDR1 KGHDR, CDR2 SFDVKD. A note on this clone: Its antigen is unknown.

The source material was peripheral blood, sampled on day 0 of AZD1222 vaccination. The chain couples TRBV24-1 to TRBJ2-3, with TRBD2 matching 12 bases. The clonotype originates from an adult in good health. CDR3 sequence: CATSDRTSGITDTQYF. The CDR3 coding sequence is TGTGCCACCAGTGACCGGACTAGCGGGATAACAGATACGCAGTATTTT.